The clone carrying this TCR beta chain appeared a few times. Treatment defined: about 20 received Ad26.COV2.S at low or high dose, single or two shots; roughly five received placebo; per-sample allocation not given. Samples were taken on day 63 after the first vaccine or placebo injection. Method: immunoSEQ multiplex PCR; TCRdb's copy keeps in-frame clones and lacks some. This sample has 450,000 to 550,000 clones, with around 89% found just once. The record originates from a study of Ad26.COV2.S vaccination and SARS-CoV-2 variants. The ends were cut back, 1 base at V and 4 bases at J, with 8 bases in the middle. CDR3 length: 14 residues. Germline CDR1 and CDR2: SGHTA and FQGNSA.

The TCR sequence derives from a person aged 18-60 years who received the Ad26.COV2.S COVID-19 vaccine or a placebo. Sample: peripheral blood, taken in a trial of Ad26.COV2.S vaccine versus placebo. The chain links TRBV7-2 to TRBJ1-5, with D maybe TRBD1 (5 bases). DNA for the CDR3: TGTGCCAGCAGCTTAGTGGACACTAATCAGCCCCAGCATTTT. This sequence encodes CASSLVDTNQPQHF.